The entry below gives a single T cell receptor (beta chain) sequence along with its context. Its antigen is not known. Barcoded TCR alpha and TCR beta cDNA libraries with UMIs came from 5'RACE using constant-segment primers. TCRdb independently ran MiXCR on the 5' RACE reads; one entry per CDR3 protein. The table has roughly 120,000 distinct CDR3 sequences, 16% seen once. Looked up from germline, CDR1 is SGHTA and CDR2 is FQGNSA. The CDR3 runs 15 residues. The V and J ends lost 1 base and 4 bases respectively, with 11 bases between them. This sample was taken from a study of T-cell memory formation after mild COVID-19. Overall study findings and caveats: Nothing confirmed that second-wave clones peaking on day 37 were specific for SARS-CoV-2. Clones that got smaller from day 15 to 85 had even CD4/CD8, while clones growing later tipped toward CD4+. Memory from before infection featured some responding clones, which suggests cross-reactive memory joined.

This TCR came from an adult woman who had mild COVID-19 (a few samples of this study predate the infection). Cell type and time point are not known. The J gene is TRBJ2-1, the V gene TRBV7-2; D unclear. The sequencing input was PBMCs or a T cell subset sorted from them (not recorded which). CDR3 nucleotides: TGTGCCAGCAGCTTAGACGGGCTAGTGTACAATGAGCAGTTCTTC. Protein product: CASSLDGLVYNEQFF. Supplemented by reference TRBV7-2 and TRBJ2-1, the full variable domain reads GAGVSQSPSNKVTEKGKDVELRCDPISGHTALYWYRQSLGQGLEFLIYFQGNSAPDKSGLPSDRFSAERTGGSVSTLTIQRTQQEDSAVYLCASSLDGLVYNEQFFGPGTRLTVL.